This passage covers 3 T cell receptor beta chains from one sample sequenced in a study of cytomegalovirus exposure and HLA in healthy donors. The primer mix had 60 Vbeta and 13 Jbeta primers. Produced via immunoSEQ multiplex PCR; TCRdb's table is partial and in-frame only. The table shows 100,000 or so clones, with 10% to 15% occurring only once. The sample comprised PBMCs. These receptors came from a man aged 35 to 55 in good health and CMV-seropositive.

This clone was recorded a few times. This chain joins TRBV7-9 and TRBJ2-3; the match to TRBD2 covers 11 bases. In germline, CDR1 is SEHNR, CDR2 FQNEAQ (reference sequence). This CDR3 comprises 16 residues. Trimming took 4 bases from V and 0 from J; bases not matched to a gene: 3. CDR3 sequence reads: CASSSIAGGSTDTQYF. CDR3 nucleotides: TGTGCCAGCAGCTCCATAGCGGGAGGGAGCACAGATACGCAGTATTTT.

The chain is built from TRBV9 and TRBJ1-2, with a weak D call TRBD1 (6 bases). Per germline, CDR1 SGDLS and CDR2 YYNGEE. CDR3 length equals 14 residues. Trimming took 5 bases from V and 0 from J, leaving 11 bases between them. In DNA, the CDR3 is TGTGCCAGCAGGGTACAGGGATCTAACTATGGCTACACCTTC. It encodes CASRVQGSNYGYTF.

This clone has just a few counts. This chain connects TRBV9 to TRBJ1-1; 8 bases map to TRBD1. CDR1 and CDR2 (germline): SGDLS, YYNGEE. V lost 4 bases, J lost 0 bases, and 5 bases stayed unmatched. The CDR3 runs to 15 residues. The CDR3 region is CASSSRTGLNTEAFF. For the CDR3, the DNA is TGTGCCAGCAGCTCTCGGACAGGGCTGAACACTGAAGCTTTCTTT.